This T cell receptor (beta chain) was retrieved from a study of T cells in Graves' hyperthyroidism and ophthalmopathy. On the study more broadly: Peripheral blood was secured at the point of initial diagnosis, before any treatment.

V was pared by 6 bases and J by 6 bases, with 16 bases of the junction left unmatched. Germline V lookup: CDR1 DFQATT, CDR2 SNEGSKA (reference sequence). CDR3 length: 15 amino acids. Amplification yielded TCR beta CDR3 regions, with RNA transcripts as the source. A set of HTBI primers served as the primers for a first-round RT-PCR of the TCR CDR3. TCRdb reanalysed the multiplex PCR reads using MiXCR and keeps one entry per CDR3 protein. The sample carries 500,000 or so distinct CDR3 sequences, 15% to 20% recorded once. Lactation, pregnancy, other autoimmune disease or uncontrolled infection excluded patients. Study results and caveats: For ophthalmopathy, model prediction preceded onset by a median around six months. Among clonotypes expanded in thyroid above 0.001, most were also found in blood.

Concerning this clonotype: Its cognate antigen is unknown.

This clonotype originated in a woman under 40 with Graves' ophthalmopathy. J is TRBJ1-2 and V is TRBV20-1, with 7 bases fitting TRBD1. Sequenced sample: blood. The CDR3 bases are TGCAGTGCCACCGGGGGGACAGTCATGCTTCATGGCTACACCTTC. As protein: CSATGGTVMLHGYTF.